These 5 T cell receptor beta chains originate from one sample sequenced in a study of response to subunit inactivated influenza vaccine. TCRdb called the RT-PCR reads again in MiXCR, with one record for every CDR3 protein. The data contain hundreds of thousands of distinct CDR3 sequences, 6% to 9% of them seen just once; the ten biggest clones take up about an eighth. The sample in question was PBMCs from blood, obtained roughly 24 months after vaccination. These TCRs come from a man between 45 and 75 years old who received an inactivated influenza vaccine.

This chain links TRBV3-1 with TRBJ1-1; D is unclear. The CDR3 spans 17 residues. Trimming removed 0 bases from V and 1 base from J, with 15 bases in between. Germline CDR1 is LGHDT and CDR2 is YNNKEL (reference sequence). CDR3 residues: CASSQDSVGGRNTEAFF. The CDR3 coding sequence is TGTGCCAGCAGCCAAGACTCGGTCGGCGGGCGGAACACTGAAGCTTTCTTT.

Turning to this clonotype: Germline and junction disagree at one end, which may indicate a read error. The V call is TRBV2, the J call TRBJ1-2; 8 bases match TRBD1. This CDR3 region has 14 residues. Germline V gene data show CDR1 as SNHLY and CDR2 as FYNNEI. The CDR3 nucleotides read TGTGCCAGCAGGGAAGAAGACAGGGGATATGGCTACACCTTC. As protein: CASREEDRGYGYTF. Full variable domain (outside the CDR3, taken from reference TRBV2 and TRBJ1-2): EPEVTQTPSHQVTQMGQEVILRCVPISNHLYFYWYRQILGQKVEFLVSFYNNEISEKSEIFDDQFSVERPDGSNFTLKIRSTKLEDSAMYFCASREEDRGYGYTFGSGTRLTVV.

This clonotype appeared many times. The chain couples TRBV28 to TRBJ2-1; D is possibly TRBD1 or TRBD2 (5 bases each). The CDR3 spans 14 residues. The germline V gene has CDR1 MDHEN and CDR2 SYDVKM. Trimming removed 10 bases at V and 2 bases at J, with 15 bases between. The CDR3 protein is CATLREPPYNEQFF. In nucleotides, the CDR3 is TGTGCCACCCTCAGGGAGCCCCCCTACAATGAGCAGTTCTTC.

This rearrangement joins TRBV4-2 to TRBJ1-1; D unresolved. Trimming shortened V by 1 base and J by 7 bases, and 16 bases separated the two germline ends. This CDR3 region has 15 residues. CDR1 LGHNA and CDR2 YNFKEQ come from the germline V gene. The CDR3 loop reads CASSQGYALSGEAFF. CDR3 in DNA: TGTGCCAGCAGCCAAGGATACGCCTTGTCAGGTGAAGCTTTCTTT.

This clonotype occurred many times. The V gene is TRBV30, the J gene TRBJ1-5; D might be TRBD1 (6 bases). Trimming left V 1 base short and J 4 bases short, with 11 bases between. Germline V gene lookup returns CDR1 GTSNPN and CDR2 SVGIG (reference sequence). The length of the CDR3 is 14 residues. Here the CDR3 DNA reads TGTGCCTGGAGTGCCGGGGGCCTGAATCAGCCCCAGCATTTT. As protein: CAWSAGGLNQPQHF.